This TCR beta chain was recorded in a study of OX40 agonist ivuxolimab in advanced cancers. Study context: Dose-escalation subjects each had hepatocellular carcinoma, melanoma, renal cell or head and neck cancer.

Cycle 7 day 1, cycle 4 day 1, and baseline were the timepoints at which blood was sampled. This CDR3 contains 15 residues. The ends were cut back, 6 bases at V and 0 bases at J, with 11 bases in the middle. Germline CDR1 reads ENHRY; CDR2 reads SYGVKD. Clones were sequenced by immunoSEQ multiplex PCR, and TCRdb holds only the in-frame ones, with some missing. The sample includes 95,000 or so clones, roughly 84% of them seen just once. The sample was CD4+ or CD8+ T cells sorted from blood, taken in a trial of the OX40 agonist ivuxolimab. This receptor was identified in an adult with an advanced solid tumor such as melanoma, head and neck, liver or kidney cancer. J is TRBJ2-2 and V is TRBV10-3; either TRBD1 or TRBD2 may fit D (5 bases each). The CDR3 sequence: CAIRGTDPNTGELFF. The CDR3 DNA sequence: TGTGCCATCAGGGGGACGGACCCGAACACCGGGGAGCTGTTTTTT.